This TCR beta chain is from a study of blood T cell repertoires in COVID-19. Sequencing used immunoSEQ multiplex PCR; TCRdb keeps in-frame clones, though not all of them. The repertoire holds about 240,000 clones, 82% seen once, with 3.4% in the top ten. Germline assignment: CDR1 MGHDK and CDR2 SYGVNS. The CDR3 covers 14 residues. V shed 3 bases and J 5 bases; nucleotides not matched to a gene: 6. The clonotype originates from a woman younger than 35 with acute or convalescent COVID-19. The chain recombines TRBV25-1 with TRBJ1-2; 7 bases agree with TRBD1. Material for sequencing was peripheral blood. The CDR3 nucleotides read TGTGCCAGCAGTGACCCCCACAGGGGTTATGGCTACACCTTC. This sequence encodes CASSDPHRGYGYTF.